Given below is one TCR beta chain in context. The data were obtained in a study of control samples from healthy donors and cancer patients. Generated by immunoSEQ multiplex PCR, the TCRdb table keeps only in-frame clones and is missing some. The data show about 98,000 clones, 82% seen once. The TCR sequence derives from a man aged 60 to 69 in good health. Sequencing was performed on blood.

This CDR3 reads CASRGQGRVNSPLHF. The CDR3 DNA is TGTGCCAGCAGGGGACAGGGTCGAGTAAATTCACCCCTCCACTTT. The genes are TRBV28 and TRBJ1-6, with 9 nucleotides matching TRBD1. The J segment lost 7 bases and the V segment lost 6 bases, leaving 7 bases of the junction unmatched. The CDR3 loop spans 15 amino acids. CDR1 MDHEN and CDR2 SYDVKM come from the germline V gene.